These 14 T cell receptor beta chains were all obtained from the same sample, sequenced in a study of STAT5B mutations in CD4+ large granular lymphocyte leukemia. Only in-frame clones appear in the TCRdb table, and some are missing; sequencing was by immunoSEQ multiplex PCR. The repertoire holds around 23,000 clones, with 82% as singletons. The specimen sequenced was CD4+ T cells from blood buffy coats. The receptors stem from a human donor in good health.

V usage is TRBV7-9 and J usage is TRBJ2-2; D is uncertain. The V gene's germline CDR1 is SEHNR and CDR2 FQNEAQ (reference sequence). The CDR3 consists of 11 residues. CDR3 in DNA: TGTAGCCTGGGTAACACCGGGGAGCTGTTTTTT. Residues: CSLGNTGELFF.

A single count supports this clone. This chain's CDR3 is CSVLQGYEQYF. Here the CDR3 DNA reads TGCAGCGTTCTCCAGGGATACGAGCAGTACTTC. V usage is TRBV29-1 and J usage is TRBJ2-7; the D gene is possibly TRBD1 (5 bases). Germline CDR1 reads SQVTM; CDR2 reads ANQGSEA. Deletions cut 5 bases from V and 4 bases from J, with 9 bases between. This CDR3 contains 11 residues.

This rearrangement joins TRBV19 to TRBJ2-6; D is perhaps TRBD1 (6 bases). CDR3 length: 17 residues. Trimming stripped 2 bases from V and 2 bases from J, with 13 bases between. CDR1 is LNHDA and CDR2 is SQIVND in the germline V gene (reference sequence). This chain's CDR3 is CASSITDGGAGANVLTF. The CDR3 DNA sequence: TGTGCCAGTAGTATAACCGATGGGGGCGCTGGGGCCAACGTCCTGACTTTC.

The V and J genes are TRBV28 and TRBJ2-3; 8 nucleotides match TRBD2. CDR3 length equals 15 residues. The J segment lost 6 bases and the V segment lost 2 bases, leaving 7 bases of the junction unmatched. Germline CDR1 and CDR2: MDHEN and SYDVKM. CDR3 bases: TGTGCCAGCAGTTTAGCAGCGGGAGTCCGTGATACGCAGTATTTT. Protein sequence: CASSLAAGVRDTQYF.

CDR3 sequence: CASSPTTTSYEQYF. CDR3 bases: TGTGCCAGCAGCCCTACTACCACTTCCTACGAGCAGTACTTC. V usage is TRBV7-2 and J usage is TRBJ2-7, with D hard to call. The CDR3 length is 14 residues. Germline V gene lookup returns CDR1 SGHTA and CDR2 FQGNSA. V dropped 5 bases and J dropped 1 base, with 12 bases sitting between them. Variable domain in full (rest from reference TRBV7-2 and TRBJ2-7): GAGVSQSPSNKVTEKGKDVELRCDPISGHTALYWYRQSLGQGLEFLIYFQGNSAPDKSGLPSDRFSAERTGGSVSTLTIQRTQQEDSAVYLCASSPTTTSYEQYFGPGTRLTVT.

This sequence joins TRBV2 and TRBJ2-3; TRBD1 is a possible D gene (5 bases). V dropped 4 bases and J dropped 6 bases, with 11 bases sitting between them. CDR1 and CDR2 from the germline V gene are SNHLY and FYNNEI. The CDR3 is 13 amino acids. The CDR3 sequence: CASSGGKGDTQYF. CDR3 sequence (DNA): TGTGCCAGCAGTGGCGGAAAGGGGGATACGCAGTATTTT.

The CDR3 loop is CAWSGRDEQYF. Written as DNA, the CDR3 is TGTGCCTGGAGTGGGAGAGACGAGCAGTACTTC. The rearrangement joins TRBV30 to TRBJ2-7; no definite D call. Between the trimmed V and J ends, which lost 1 base and 5 bases, there was a span of 6 bases. CDR3 length: 11 amino acids. CDR1 is GTSNPN and CDR2 is SVGIG in the germline V gene (reference sequence). The full variable domain, rest sourced from reference TRBV30 and TRBJ2-7, is SQTIHQWPATLVQPVGSPLSLECTVEGTSNPNLYWYRQAAGRGLQLLFYSVGIGQISSEVPQNLSASRPQDRQFILSSKKLLLSDSGFYLCAWSGRDEQYFGPGTRLTVT.

The V and J genes are TRBV5-1 and TRBJ1-1; 8 bases fit TRBD1. The V gene's germline CDR1 is SGHRS and CDR2 YFSETQ. V lost 4 bases, J lost 2 bases, and 4 bases stayed unmatched. The CDR3 sequence is 14 residues long. The CDR3 spells CASSTQGGNTEAFF. CDR3 DNA: TGCGCCAGCAGCACACAGGGGGGAAACACTGAAGCTTTCTTT.

This chain connects TRBV5-8 to TRBJ1-5; D not certain. V lost 0 bases, J lost 3 bases, and 10 bases lay in between. This CDR3 is built from 15 residues. CDR1 and CDR2 from the germline V gene are SGHTS and YDEGEE. The CDR3 DNA reads as TGTGCCAGCAGCTTGGCCGTCAGTTTCAATCAGCCCCAGCATTTT. Amino acids: CASSLAVSFNQPQHF.

The chain combines TRBV29-1 with TRBJ1-4; 7 nucleotides align to TRBD1. Germline V gene sequence: CDR1 SQVTM, CDR2 ANQGSEA. The ends lost 7 bases at V and 3 bases at J; junction bases unmatched: 5. This CDR3 has 13 residues. The DNA of the CDR3 is TGCAGCGCCGCGGGACAGCCTAATGAAAAACTGTTTTTT. Translation: CSAAGQPNEKLFF.

J is TRBJ2-1 and V is TRBV12-5, with 7 bases fitting TRBD2. The CDR3 runs to 16 residues. CDR1 is LGHNT and CDR2 is FRNRAP in the germline V gene. Trimming cost V 5 bases and J 6 bases; bases outside gene matches: 13. The CDR3 bases are TGTGCTAGTGGTCCATCGTGGGGGGGGGTGGCCAATGAGCAGTTCTTC. Translation: CASGPSWGGVANEQFF.

The gene calls are TRBV6-1 and TRBJ2-4; possibly TRBD1 for D (6 bases). The V end lost 5 bases, the J end lost 1 base, and 12 bases lay between the germline ends. Per the germline V gene, CDR1 is MNHNS and CDR2 is SASEGT. The CDR3 runs to 15 residues. The CDR3 is CASSKQGGAKNIQYF. In DNA form, the CDR3 reads TGTGCCAGCAGTAAACAGGGTGGGGCCAAAAACATTCAGTACTTC.

The gene calls are TRBV11-2 and TRBJ2-7; possibly TRBD1 for D (6 bases). CDR1 is SGHAT and CDR2 is FQNNGV in the germline V gene. V shed 2 bases and J shed 6 bases, with 14 bases lying between them. CDR3 length: 14 residues. The CDR3 here is CASSLLAWGREQYF. CDR3 coding DNA: TGTGCCAGCAGCTTACTAGCCTGGGGGCGCGAGCAGTACTTC.

The chain carries TRBV28 and TRBJ2-3, with 7 bases matching TRBD2. The CDR3 is 13 amino acids. Germline lookup yields CDR1 MDHEN and CDR2 SYDVKM. V gave up 3 bases and J gave up 3 bases; unmatched junction bases: 0. CDR3 in DNA: TGTGCCAGCAGTTTCGGGGGGACAGATACGCAGTATTTT. Translation gives CASSFGGTDTQYF.